Listed below are T cell receptor beta chains from one sample, sequenced in a study of shared clonotypes between healthy human individuals. The table came from immunoSEQ multiplex PCR; TCRdb's copy has only in-frame clones and leaves some out. This sample has around 2,100,000 clones; just under 95% occur once, and the top ten carry under 1.5%. Material for sequencing was naive CD8+ T cells sorted from blood. The receptors derive from a man younger than 35 in good health. Each CDR3 is given with its conserved first and last residue. A D gene is named only where the DNA matches it firmly. The size of a clone is reported for some rows only, either as once, few or many, or as a class for expanded clones.

D: .; V: TRBV4-3; size: .; J: TRBJ1-6; CDR3: CASSQRIDRHMVPLHF; DNA: TGCGCCAGCAGCCAACGGATAGACAGGCATATGGTCCCCCTCCACTTT
D: TRBD2; V: TRBV7-3; size: .; J: TRBJ2-5; CDR3: CASSLTKSGGETQYF; DNA: TGTGCCAGCAGCTTAACAAAAAGCGGGGGAGAGACCCAGTACTTC
D: .; V: TRBV2; size: .; J: TRBJ2-2; CDR3: CASRQGSGELFF; DNA: TGTGCCAGCAGACAGGGTTCCGGGGAGCTGTTTTTT
D: TRBD2; V: TRBV28; size: .; J: TRBJ2-1; CDR3: CASSLFAGDNEQFF; DNA: TGTGCCAGCAGTTTATTTGCGGGGGACAATGAGCAGTTCTTC
D: .; V: TRBV5-5; size: .; J: TRBJ2-7; CDR3: CASSLGDIFTYEQYF; DNA: TGTGCCAGCAGCTTGGGGGACATATTCACCTACGAGCAGTACTTC
D: .; V: TRBV5-8; size: .; J: TRBJ1-5; CDR3: CASSPTGVSNQPQHF; DNA: TGTGCCAGCAGCCCCACAGGTGTTAGCAATCAGCCCCAGCATTTT
D: .; V: TRBV30; size: .; J: TRBJ2-7; CDR3: CAWSPPGPGYEQYF; DNA: TGTGCCTGGAGCCCCCCAGGGCCCGGCTACGAGCAGTACTTC
D: .; V: TRBV7-7; size: once; J: TRBJ2-3; CDR3: CASSFRRLDTQYF; DNA: TGTGCTAGCAGCTTCCGGCGTCTAGATACGCAGTATTTT
D: .; V: TRBV27; size: .; J: TRBJ1-1; CDR3: CASSYLGAPNTEAFF; DNA: TGTGCCAGCAGTTACCTCGGGGCGCCGAACACTGAAGCTTTCTTT
D: TRBD2; V: TRBV19; size: .; J: TRBJ2-5; CDR3: CASSVTSGGAWETQYF; DNA: TGTGCCAGTAGTGTGACTAGCGGGGGGGCCTGGGAGACCCAGTACTTC
D: TRBD1; V: TRBV7-9; size: .; J: TRBJ1-2; CDR3: CASSPQGAAVYGYTF; DNA: TGTGCCAGCAGCCCCCAGGGGGCCGCAGTCTATGGCTACACCTTC
D: .; V: TRBV28; size: .; J: TRBJ1-1; CDR3: CASSLGTEAFF; DNA: TGTGCCAGCAGTTTGGGGACGGAAGCTTTCTTT
D: .; V: TRBV30; size: .; J: TRBJ1-1; CDR3: CAWTLGGRNTEAFF; DNA: TGTGCCTGGACCCTAGGGGGGAGGAACACTGAAGCTTTCTTT
D: .; V: TRBV7-9; size: .; J: TRBJ1-5; CDR3: CASSPPGEGHQPQHF; DNA: TGTGCCAGCAGCCCCCCTGGAGAGGGCCATCAGCCCCAGCATTTT
D: .; V: TRBV6-1; size: .; J: TRBJ1-5; CDR3: CASSEEGLGQPQHF; DNA: TGTGCCAGCAGTGAAGAAGGGTTAGGCCAGCCCCAGCATTTT
D: TRBD2; V: TRBV7-9; size: .; J: TRBJ2-7; CDR3: CASSFGLAGVREQYF; DNA: TGTGCCAGCAGCTTCGGACTAGCGGGAGTAAGAGAGCAGTACTTC
D: TRBD2; V: TRBV6-1; size: once; J: TRBJ2-1; CDR3: CASSEEGGDEQFF; DNA: TGTGCCAGCAGTGAAGAGGGAGGGGATGAGCAGTTCTTC
D: .; V: TRBV7-9; size: .; J: TRBJ1-3; CDR3: CASSLKSSGNTIYF; DNA: TGTGCCAGCAGCTTAAAGAGCTCTGGAAACACCATATATTTT
D: TRBD1; V: TRBV28; size: .; J: TRBJ2-5; CDR3: CASSLVRGLVSRAQYF; DNA: TGTGCCAGCAGTTTAGTTAGGGGGCTTGTTTCTAGGGCCCAGTACTTC
D: .; V: TRBV10-1; size: few; J: TRBJ1-2; CDR3: CASSDSPSYGYTF; DNA: TGCGCCAGCAGTGATAGCCCTTCGTATGGCTACACCTTC
D: TRBD2; V: TRBV5-5; size: .; J: TRBJ2-7; CDR3: CASKPGAGAYEQYF; DNA: TGTGCCAGCAAACCTGGAGCGGGGGCCTACGAGCAGTACTTC
D: .; V: TRBV7-8; size: .; J: TRBJ2-1; CDR3: CASSLELVGFNEQFF; DNA: TGTGCCAGCAGCTTAGAGTTGGTCGGCTTCAATGAGCAGTTCTTC
D: TRBD1; V: TRBV19; size: .; J: TRBJ1-1; CDR3: CASSMGQVNTEAFF; DNA: TGTGCCAGTAGTATGGGACAGGTGAACACTGAAGCTTTCTTT
D: .; V: TRBV7-2; size: .; J: TRBJ2-7; CDR3: CASSPLAGPSYEQYF; DNA: TGTGCCAGCAGCCCCTTGGCGGGACCCTCCTACGAGCAGTACTTC
D: .; V: TRBV28; size: .; J: TRBJ2-7; CDR3: CASSLPWDGTYEQYF; DNA: TGTGCCAGCAGTTTACCCTGGGACGGAACCTACGAGCAGTACTTC
D: .; V: TRBV28; size: .; J: TRBJ2-7; CDR3: CASSLEDYEQYF; DNA: TGTGCCAGCAGTTTGGAGGACTACGAGCAGTACTTC
D: .; V: TRBV5-1; size: .; J: TRBJ2-7; CDR3: CASSLVTNPYEQYF; DNA: TGCGCCAGCAGCTTGGTAACCAATCCCTACGAGCAGTACTTC
D: .; V: TRBV11-3; size: .; J: TRBJ2-2; CDR3: CASSSSEAYTGELFF; DNA: TGTGCCAGCAGTAGTTCCGAGGCATATACCGGGGAGCTGTTTTTT
D: .; V: TRBV27; size: .; J: TRBJ2-3; CDR3: CASSSWDSTDTQYF; DNA: TGTGCCAGCAGTTCTTGGGACAGCACAGATACGCAGTATTTT
D: .; V: TRBV5-1; size: once; J: TRBJ2-3; CDR3: CASSLVPGGTDTQYF; DNA: TGCGCCAGCAGCTTGGTCCCGGGGGGCACAGATACGCAGTATTTT
D: .; V: TRBV29-1; size: .; J: TRBJ2-1; CDR3: CSVVRDPTKGSYNEQFF; DNA: TGCAGCGTTGTGAGGGACCCAACCAAAGGCTCCTACAATGAGCAGTTCTTC
D: .; V: TRBV5-4; size: .; J: TRBJ2-1; CDR3: CASSLGWGNNEQFF; DNA: TGTGCCAGCAGCTTGGGGTGGGGGAACAATGAGCAGTTCTTC
D: .; V: TRBV18; size: .; J: TRBJ2-2; CDR3: CASSPNTGELFF; DNA: TGTGCCAGCTCACCCAATACCGGGGAGCTGTTTTTT
D: TRBD1; V: TRBV10-1; size: .; J: TRBJ2-1; CDR3: CASSLQGAAHNEQFF; DNA: TGCGCCAGCAGTCTACAGGGGGCGGCCCACAATGAGCAGTTCTTC
D: TRBD2; V: TRBV6-5; size: .; J: TRBJ2-1; CDR3: CASSATSGNSNEQFF; DNA: TGTGCCAGCAGTGCGACGAGCGGGAATAGCAATGAGCAGTTCTTC
D: .; V: TRBV5-6; size: .; J: TRBJ2-5; CDR3: CASSLGGKETQYF; DNA: TGTGCCAGCAGCTTAGGGGGGAAAGAGACCCAGTACTTC
D: TRBD2; V: TRBV4-1; size: .; J: TRBJ2-1; CDR3: CASSQSIAGADEQFF; DNA: TGCGCCAGCAGCCAATCCATAGCGGGAGCCGATGAGCAGTTCTTC
D: .; V: TRBV6-5; size: .; J: TRBJ1-5; CDR3: CASSLGPNQPQHF; DNA: TGTGCCAGCAGTCTCGGACCCAATCAGCCCCAGCATTTT
D: .; V: TRBV6-1; size: .; J: TRBJ2-7; CDR3: CASSEPVGQVYEQYF; DNA: TGTGCCAGCAGTGAACCCGTGGGGCAGGTCTACGAGCAGTACTTC
D: TRBD1; V: TRBV27; size: .; J: TRBJ2-7; CDR3: CASSFSTGTYEQYF; DNA: TGTGCCAGCAGTTTTTCGACAGGGACCTACGAGCAGTACTTC
D: .; V: TRBV4-1; size: .; J: TRBJ1-5; CDR3: CASSQDWVGVQPQHF; DNA: TGCGCCAGCAGCCAAGATTGGGTGGGGGTACAGCCCCAGCATTTT
D: TRBD2; V: TRBV4-1; size: .; J: TRBJ2-3; CDR3: CASSQDRTSGPWDTQYF; DNA: TGCGCCAGCAGCCAAGATCGGACTAGCGGGCCTTGGGATACGCAGTATTTT
D: .; V: TRBV2; size: .; J: TRBJ1-5; CDR3: CASSAGQFDLGQPQHF; DNA: TGTGCCAGCAGTGCTGGCCAGTTCGATTTGGGACAGCCCCAGCATTTT
D: .; V: TRBV2; size: .; J: TRBJ2-3; CDR3: CASSDDGWADTQYF; DNA: TGTGCCAGCAGTGACGACGGATGGGCAGATACGCAGTATTTT
D: .; V: TRBV30; size: .; J: TRBJ2-7; CDR3: CAWSVDGYYEQYF; DNA: TGTGCCTGGAGTGTAGACGGTTACTACGAGCAGTACTTC
D: .; V: TRBV10-3; size: .; J: TRBJ2-7; CDR3: CAIRDSASYEQYF; DNA: TGTGCCATCAGAGATTCAGCCTCCTACGAGCAGTACTTC
D: TRBD1; V: TRBV7-9; size: .; J: TRBJ2-1; CDR3: CASSLGGTGLYNEQFF; DNA: TGTGCCAGCAGCTTAGGTGGGACAGGTCTATACAATGAGCAGTTCTTC
D: TRBD2; V: TRBV4-3; size: .; J: TRBJ2-5; CDR3: CASSQEDLGTSGRVKTQYF; DNA: TGCGCCAGCAGCCAAGAGGATTTGGGGACTAGCGGGAGAGTGAAGACCCAGTACTTC
D: .; V: TRBV5-6; size: .; J: TRBJ1-6; CDR3: CASSLEMEFNYNSPLHF; DNA: TGTGCCAGCAGCTTAGAGATGGAGTTTAACTATAATTCACCCCTCCACTTT
D: .; V: TRBV27; size: .; J: TRBJ2-5; CDR3: CASSREGGETQYF; DNA: TGTGCCAGCAGTAGGGAAGGAGGGGAGACCCAGTACTTC
D: TRBD2; V: TRBV19; size: .; J: TRBJ2-1; CDR3: CASSPLAGAGNEQFF; DNA: TGTGCCAGTAGTCCCCTGGCGGGAGCGGGGAATGAGCAGTTCTTC
D: TRBD1; V: TRBV10-3; size: .; J: TRBJ2-7; CDR3: CAIRQQGAGYEQYF; DNA: TGTGCCATCAGGCAACAGGGGGCTGGGTACGAGCAGTACTTC